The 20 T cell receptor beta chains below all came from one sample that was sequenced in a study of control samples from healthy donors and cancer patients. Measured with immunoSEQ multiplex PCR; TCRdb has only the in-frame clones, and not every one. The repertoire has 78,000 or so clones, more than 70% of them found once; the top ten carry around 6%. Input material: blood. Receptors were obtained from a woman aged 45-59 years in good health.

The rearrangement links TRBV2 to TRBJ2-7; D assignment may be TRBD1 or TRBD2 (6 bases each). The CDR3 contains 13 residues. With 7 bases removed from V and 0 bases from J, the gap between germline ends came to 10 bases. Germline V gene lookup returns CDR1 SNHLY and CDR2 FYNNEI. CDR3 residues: CASMRDISYEQYF. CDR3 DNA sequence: TGTGCCAGCATGCGGGACATCTCCTACGAGCAGTACTTC.

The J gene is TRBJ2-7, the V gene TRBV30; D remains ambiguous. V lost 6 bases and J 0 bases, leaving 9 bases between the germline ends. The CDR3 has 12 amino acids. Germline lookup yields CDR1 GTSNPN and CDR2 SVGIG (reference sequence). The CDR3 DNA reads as TGTGCCTGCTCCGGCTACTCCTACGAGCAGTACTTC. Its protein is CACSGYSYEQYF.

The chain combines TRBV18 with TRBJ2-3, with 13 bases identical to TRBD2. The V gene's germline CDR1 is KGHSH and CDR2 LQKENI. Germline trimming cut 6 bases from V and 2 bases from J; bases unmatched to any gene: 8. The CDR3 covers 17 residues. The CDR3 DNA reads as TGTGCCAGCTCCCGTGAACTAGCGGGGGGGCCCACAGATACGCAGTATTTT. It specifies CASSRELAGGPTDTQYF.

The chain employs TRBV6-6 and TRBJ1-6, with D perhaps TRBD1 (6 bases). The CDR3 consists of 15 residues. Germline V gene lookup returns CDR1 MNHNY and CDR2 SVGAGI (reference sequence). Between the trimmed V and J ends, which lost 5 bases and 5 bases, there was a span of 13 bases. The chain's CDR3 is CASSLLGGNNSPLHF. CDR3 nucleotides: TGTGCCAGCAGTCTCCTGGGGGGCAATAATTCACCCCTCCACTTT.

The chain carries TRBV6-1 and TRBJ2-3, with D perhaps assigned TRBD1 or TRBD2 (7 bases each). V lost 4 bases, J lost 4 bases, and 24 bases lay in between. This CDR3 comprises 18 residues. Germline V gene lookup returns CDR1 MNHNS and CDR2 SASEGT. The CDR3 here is CASSAEGRGLQRADTQYF. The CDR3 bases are TGTGCCAGCAGTGCAGAGGGGAGGGGGCTTCAACGGGCAGATACGCAGTATTTT.

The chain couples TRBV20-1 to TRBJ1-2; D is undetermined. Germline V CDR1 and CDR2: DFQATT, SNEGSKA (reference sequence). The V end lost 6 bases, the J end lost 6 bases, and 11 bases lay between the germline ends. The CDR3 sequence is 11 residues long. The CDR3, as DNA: TGCAGTGCCTTGAGGATGAATGGCTACACCTTC. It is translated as CSALRMNGYTF.

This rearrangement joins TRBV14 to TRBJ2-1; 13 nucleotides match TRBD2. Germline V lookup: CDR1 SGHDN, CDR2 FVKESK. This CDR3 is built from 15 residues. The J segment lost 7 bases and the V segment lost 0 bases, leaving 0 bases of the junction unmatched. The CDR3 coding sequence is TGTGCCAGCAGCCAAGAACTAGCGGGGGGGAATGAGCAGTTCTTC. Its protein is CASSQELAGGNEQFF. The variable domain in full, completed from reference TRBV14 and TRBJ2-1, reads EAGVTQFPSHSVIEKGQTVTLRCDPISGHDNLYWYRRVMGKEIKFLLHFVKESKQDESGMPNNRFLAERTGGTYSTLKVQPAELEDSGVYFCASSQELAGGNEQFFGPGTRLTVL.

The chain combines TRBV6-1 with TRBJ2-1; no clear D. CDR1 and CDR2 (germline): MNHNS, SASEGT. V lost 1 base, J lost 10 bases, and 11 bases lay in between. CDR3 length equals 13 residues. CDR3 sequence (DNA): TGTGCCAGCAGTGAAGAATTTGGCGTGGAGCAGTTCTTC. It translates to CASSEEFGVEQFF.

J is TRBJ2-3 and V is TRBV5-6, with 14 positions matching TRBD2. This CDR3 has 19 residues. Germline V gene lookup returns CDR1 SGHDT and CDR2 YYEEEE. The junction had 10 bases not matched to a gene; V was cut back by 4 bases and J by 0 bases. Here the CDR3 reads CASSPRGLAGGKSTDTQYF. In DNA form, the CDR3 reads TGTGCCAGCAGCCCCCGCGGACTAGCGGGGGGTAAGAGCACAGATACGCAGTATTTT.

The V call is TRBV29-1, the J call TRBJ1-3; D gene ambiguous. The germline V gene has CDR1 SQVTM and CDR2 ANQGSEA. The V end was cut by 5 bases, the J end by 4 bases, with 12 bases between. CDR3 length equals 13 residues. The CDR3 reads CSVSLWEGNTIYF. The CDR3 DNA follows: TGCAGCGTTTCCCTGTGGGAGGGAAACACCATATATTTT.

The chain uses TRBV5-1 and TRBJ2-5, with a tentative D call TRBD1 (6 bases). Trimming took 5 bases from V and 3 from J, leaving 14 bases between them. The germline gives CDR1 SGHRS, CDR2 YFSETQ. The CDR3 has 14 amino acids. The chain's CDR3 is CASSRRGMEETQYF. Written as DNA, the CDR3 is TGCGCCAGCAGTAGAAGGGGGATGGAAGAGACCCAGTACTTC.

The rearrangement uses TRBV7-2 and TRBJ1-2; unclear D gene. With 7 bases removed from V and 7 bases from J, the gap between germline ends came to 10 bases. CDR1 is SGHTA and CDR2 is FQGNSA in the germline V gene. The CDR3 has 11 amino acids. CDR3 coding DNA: TGTGCCAGCACTGACGGGGTTGGCTACACCTTC. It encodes CASTDGVGYTF. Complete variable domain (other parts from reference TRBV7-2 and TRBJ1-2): GAGVSQSPSNKVTEKGKDVELRCDPISGHTALYWYRQSLGQGLEFLIYFQGNSAPDKSGLPSDRFSAERTGGSVSTLTIQRTQQEDSAVYLCASTDGVGYTFGSGTRLTVV.

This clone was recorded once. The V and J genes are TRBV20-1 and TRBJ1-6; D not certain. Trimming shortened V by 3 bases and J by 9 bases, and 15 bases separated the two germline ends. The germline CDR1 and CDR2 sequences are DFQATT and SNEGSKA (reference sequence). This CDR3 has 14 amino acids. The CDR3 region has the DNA TGCAGTGCTAGTCGGCAGTTGGAGGGTTCACCCCTCCACTTT. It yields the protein CSASRQLEGSPLHF.

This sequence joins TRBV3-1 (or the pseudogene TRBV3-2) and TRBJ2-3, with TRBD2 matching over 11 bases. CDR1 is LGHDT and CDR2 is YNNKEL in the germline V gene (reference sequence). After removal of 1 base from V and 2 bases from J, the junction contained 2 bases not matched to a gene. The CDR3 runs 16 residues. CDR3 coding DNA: TGTGCCAGCAGCCAAGGACTAGCGGGGCTCACAGATACGCAGTATTTT. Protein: CASSQGLAGLTDTQYF.

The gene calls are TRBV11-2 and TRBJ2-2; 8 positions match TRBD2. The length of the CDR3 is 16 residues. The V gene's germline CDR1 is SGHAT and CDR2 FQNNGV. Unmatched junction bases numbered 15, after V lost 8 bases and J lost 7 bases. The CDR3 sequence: CASGPPSGGWVGELFF. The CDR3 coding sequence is TGTGCCAGCGGTCCCCCAAGCGGGGGTTGGGTCGGGGAGCTGTTTTTT.

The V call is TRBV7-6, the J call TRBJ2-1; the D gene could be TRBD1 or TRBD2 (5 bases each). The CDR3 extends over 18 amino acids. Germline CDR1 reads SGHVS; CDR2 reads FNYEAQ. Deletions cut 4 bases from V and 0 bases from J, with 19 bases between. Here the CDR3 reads CASSSPRERTTSYNEQFF. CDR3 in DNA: TGTGCCAGCAGCTCCCCCAGGGAGCGGACGACCTCCTACAATGAGCAGTTCTTC.

The CDR3 protein is CASSRAGGDTEAFF. The CDR3 nucleotides read TGTGCCAGTAGTAGGGCGGGGGGGGACACTGAAGCTTTCTTT. This chain links TRBV19 with TRBJ1-1; TRBD1 might be the D (5 bases). Trimming pared 4 bases from V and 3 bases from J, leaving 12 bases between. Germline CDR1 is LNHDA and CDR2 is SQIVND (reference sequence). The CDR3 consists of 14 residues.

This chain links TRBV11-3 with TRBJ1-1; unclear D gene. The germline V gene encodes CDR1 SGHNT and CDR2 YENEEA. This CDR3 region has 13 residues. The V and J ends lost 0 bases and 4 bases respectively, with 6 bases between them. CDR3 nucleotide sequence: TGTGCCAGCAGCTTAGATATGAGCACTGAAGCTTTCTTT. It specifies CASSLDMSTEAFF.

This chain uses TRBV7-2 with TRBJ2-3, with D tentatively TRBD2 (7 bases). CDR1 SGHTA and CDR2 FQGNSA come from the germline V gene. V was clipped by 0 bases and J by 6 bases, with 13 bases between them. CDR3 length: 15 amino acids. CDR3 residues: CASSLAGGPADTQYF. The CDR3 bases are TGTGCCAGCAGCTTAGCGGGGGGGCCCGCCGATACGCAGTATTTT.

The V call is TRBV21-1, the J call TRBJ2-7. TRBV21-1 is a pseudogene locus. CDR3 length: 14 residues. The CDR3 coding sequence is TGTGCCAGCAGCAAAGAGGTAGGGTCCTACGAGCAGTACTTC. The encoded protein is CASSKEVGSYEQYF.